What follows describes a single TCR beta chain. A multiplex PCR was run with 60 Vbeta primers and 13 Jbeta primers. TCRdb keeps only in-frame clones here, not all; method: immunoSEQ multiplex PCR. The top ten hold less than 2% of the sample, which has around 140,000 clones, over 75% seen once. These data are taken from a study of cytomegalovirus exposure and HLA in healthy donors. CDR3 length: 18 amino acids. The chain joins TRBV1 to TRBJ1-4; TRBD1, the table's D call, lacks a check against the DNA. TRBV1 is a documented pseudogene. The sequence was collected from a man aged 40-49 years in good health and CMV-seronegative. The sequenced material came from PBMCs. CDR3 in amino acids: CTSSHSTGASATNEKLFF. The CDR3 coding sequence is TGCACCAGCAGCCATTCAACAGGGGCCTCCGCAACTAATGAAAAACTGTTTTTT.